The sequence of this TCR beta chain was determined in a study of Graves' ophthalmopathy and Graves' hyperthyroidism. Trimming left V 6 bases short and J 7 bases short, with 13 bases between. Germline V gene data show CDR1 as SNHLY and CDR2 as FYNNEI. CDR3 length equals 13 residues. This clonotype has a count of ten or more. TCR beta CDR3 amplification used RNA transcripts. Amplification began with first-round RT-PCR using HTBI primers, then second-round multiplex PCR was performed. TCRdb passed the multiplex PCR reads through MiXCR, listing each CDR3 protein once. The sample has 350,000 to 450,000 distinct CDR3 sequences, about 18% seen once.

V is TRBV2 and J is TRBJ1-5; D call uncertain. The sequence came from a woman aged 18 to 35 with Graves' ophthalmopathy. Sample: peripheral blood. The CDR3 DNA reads TGTGCCAGCAGGGAGAAGGAGGCGCAGCCCCAGCATTTT. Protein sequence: CASREKEAQPQHF.